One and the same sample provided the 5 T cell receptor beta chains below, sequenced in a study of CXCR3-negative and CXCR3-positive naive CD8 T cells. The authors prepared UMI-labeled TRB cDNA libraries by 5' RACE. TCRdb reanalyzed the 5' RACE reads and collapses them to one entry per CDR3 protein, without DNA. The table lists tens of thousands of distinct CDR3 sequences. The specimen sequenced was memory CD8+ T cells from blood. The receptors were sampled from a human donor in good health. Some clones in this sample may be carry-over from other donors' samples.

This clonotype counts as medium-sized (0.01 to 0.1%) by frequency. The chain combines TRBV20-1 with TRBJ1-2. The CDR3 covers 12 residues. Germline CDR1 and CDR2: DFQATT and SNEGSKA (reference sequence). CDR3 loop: CSARDREVGYTF.

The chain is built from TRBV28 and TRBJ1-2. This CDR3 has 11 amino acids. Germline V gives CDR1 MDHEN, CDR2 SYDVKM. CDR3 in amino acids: CASSPNNGYTF.

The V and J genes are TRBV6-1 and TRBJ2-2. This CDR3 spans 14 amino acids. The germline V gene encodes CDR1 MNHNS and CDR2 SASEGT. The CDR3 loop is CASSEGTPTGELFF.

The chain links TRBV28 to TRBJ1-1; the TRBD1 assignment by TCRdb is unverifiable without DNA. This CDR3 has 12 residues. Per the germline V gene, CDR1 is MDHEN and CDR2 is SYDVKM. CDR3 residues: CASRQGVQEAFF.

The CDR3 reads CASVSRNTGELFF. J is TRBJ2-2 and V is TRBV7-9. Germline V CDR1 and CDR2: SEHNR, FQNEAQ (reference sequence). The CDR3 totals 13 residues.